The clone carrying this T cell receptor (beta chain) occurred many times. Its cognate antigen is unknown. After 5'RACE with constant-segment primers, TCR alpha and TCR beta cDNA libraries carrying sample barcodes and UMIs were obtained. A single record per CDR3 protein comes from TCRdb applying MiXCR to the 5' RACE reads. The table has approximately 410,000 distinct CDR3 sequences, around a quarter seen once; the top ten hold around 13%. These data come from a study of T-cell memory formation after mild COVID-19. V trimming: 3 bases; J trimming: 4 bases; junction bases outside the gene matches: 2. The CDR3 totals 13 residues. Points from the study as a whole: Day 15 to 85 contracting clones showed balanced CD4/CD8; later expanders leaned CD4+.

This receptor was obtained from an adult woman who had mild COVID-19 (a few samples of this study predate the infection). Cell type and time point are not known. V gene TRBV12-3 or TRBV12-4 combines with J gene TRBJ1-1, with 7 bases lining up with TRBD1. The sample consisted of PBMCs or a T cell subset sorted from them (not recorded which). The CDR3 loop is CASSFGDSTEAFF. Written as DNA, the CDR3 is TGTGCCAGCAGTTTTGGGGACAGCACTGAAGCTTTCTTT.